What follows is one TCR beta chain and its context. V gave up 2 bases and J gave up 6 bases; unmatched junction bases: 3. Per germline, CDR1 MNHNS and CDR2 SASEGT. The CDR3 is 15 amino acids. The study counted Cohort 3 donors as recovered given two negative PCRs, clearance, or symptom resolution. The data are from a study of blood T cell repertoires in COVID-19. Study information: Sites in the United States, Italy and Spain provided acute and convalescent COVID-19 samples. In each case, the material was cDNA or gDNA derived from T cells, B-cell-depleted T cells, or PBMCs.

In the authors' methods: Estimation of nucleated cell counts relied on the amplification of reference gene primers. Profiled with immunoSEQ multiplex PCR; TCRdb holds only in-frame clones, not every one. D and trimming come from the DNA, and the V and J calls and clone size come from that table. The sample lists some 390,000 clones, around 87% occurring once. Sequenced input: PBMCs or T cells enriched from blood (not recorded which). This clonotype was sampled from a man aged 25 to 40 who had recovered from COVID-19. The chain uses TRBV6-1 and TRBJ2-1; 11 bases agree with TRBD2. The CDR3 reads CASSELAGGPNEQFF. In DNA, the CDR3 is TGTGCCAGCAGTGAATTAGCGGGAGGGCCCAATGAGCAGTTCTTC.